This T cell receptor (beta chain) was recorded in a study of shared clonotypes between healthy human individuals (dated by TCRdb to about 2020). Study-wide context: Three men and a couple of women, aged 18 to 49 years, made up the cohort. To increase sequencing depth and limit assay-specific biases, different laboratories used diverse techniques to prepare libraries and sequence TCR repertoires. The study deeply sequenced blood TCR repertoires of about 5 healthy adults to estimate repertoire size and the extent of clonotype sharing between individuals. Leukapheresis yielded between about 0.94 and 10 billion PBMCs per donor. Per donor, three plates each were used for CD4 naive and CD4 memory, two for CD8 naive, and one for CD8 memory. The full study reports these points: Rarefaction of sorted-subset datasets indicated incomplete sequencing despite the large sequencing depth. Pairwise subsampling indicated that sequencing depth was expected to affect the degree of clonotype sharing among donors. Because the study included only a small number of donors, the genetic and exposure-history diversity represented was limited. Compared with non-shared clonotypes, clonotypes shared by all four sorted-subset donors had higher generation probabilities. Naive subsets generally had larger estimated clonotype richness than memory subsets. Sampling was restricted to blood, and TCR repertoires in tissues likely differ from the TCR repertoires found in blood. Across four donors, about 5% of naive CD4, roughly 3.5% of naive CD8, approximately 2.5% of memory CD4, and around 0.4% of memory CD8 clonotypes were shared.

Regarding this clone: Its antigen target is currently unknown. The input lacks base qualities; no much larger clone sits a single base away.

TCR CDR3 regions were amplified from genomic DNA by multiplex PCR using the deep immunoSEQ assay. Extracted genomic DNA from each cell subset was distributed evenly across all wells of several immunoSEQ 96-well plates, and each plate was treated as a replicate. For sorted subsets, around 200 ng genomic DNA, equal to approximately 30,000 T cell genomes, was loaded into each replicate PCR. The purified libraries were quantified using a Qubit 3.0 fluorometer, sized with a Bioanalyzer 2100, and then quantified again using the KAPA Library Quantification kit. Every immunoSEQ 96-well plate was sequenced on a dedicated single-read 150-cycle Illumina NextSeq 550 flow cell. In the source study's methods: Because the immunoSEQ output held only junctional sequences and lacked quality scores, the filtering could not match the filtering applied to full-length reads. To assign V/J genes and CDR3, sequences were annotated using PyIR, a Python wrapper for IgBLAST v1.9, with IMGT germline references. Reads were removed for weak V/J assignments (E-value above 1e-6), missing CDR3, stop codons, out-of-frame junctions, or ambiguous translated residues. V3J clonotypes were defined as sequences sharing an identical inferred V gene, J gene, and CDR3 amino acid sequence. Percentage overlap between repertoires was computed as shared unique clonotypes divided by the size of the smaller repertoire. Repertoire richness was assessed with RTK rarefaction, the Chao1 estimator, and Recon v2.1 estimates of unobserved clonotypes. Generation probabilities for all TCRbeta clonotypes obtained by the gDNA method from a handful of donors were computed using OLGA. In its TCRdb copy, this immuneACCESS table keeps in-frame sequences only and misses some clones. Where compared with another copy, unresolved V genes explain less than half of these, and the others have no known cause. V and J calls and clone size follow that table, whereas D and trimming were derived from the DNA. In all, the sample holds some 2.3 million clones, and over 85% of those were seen once. The ten largest clones capture 0.3% to 0.4% of the sample.

The donors were healthy, HIV-negative adults with no recently reported acute infections or vaccinations. All donors were Caucasian adults living in Nashville, Tennessee, USA. Magnetic negative selection was used to enrich CD4+ T cells, after which naive cells were positively selected on CD45RA and the negative fraction became the memory subset. Blood was collected by leukapheresis, and PBMCs were isolated by Ficoll-Histopaque density gradient centrifugation and then cryopreserved in liquid nitrogen vapor phase. Analytical flow cytometry was used to check the purity and quantity of each magnetically sorted T cell population. Genomic DNA was isolated from each sorted fraction and quantified by UV absorbance on a Nanodrop 2000c. The clonotype originates from a man aged 18 to 35 in good health. Some clones in this sample may be carry-over from other donors' samples. Sample: naive CD4+ T cells from PBMCs. The cell subset or site label here, explained by the study, means: CD45RA+ positively selected.

The CDR3 region: CASSPGLSLGPQHF. The DNA sequence is as follows: TGTGCCAGCAGCCCAGGACTGTCTTTAGGGCCCCAGCATTTT. This chain is built from TRBV5-4 and TRBJ1-5; the D gene is unclear. V is clipped by 4 bases and J by 9 bases, and the sequence between their germline boundaries is 17 bases long. Reading from cysteine to phenylalanine, the CDR3 counts 14 amino acids. Only the CDR3 part of the read is kept: 42 bases, read in frame from the first base. CDR1 and CDR2 were assigned from the germline V gene (reference sequence) as SGHNT and YYREEE.